The 2 T cell receptor beta chains below were found in one sample sequenced in a study of cytomegalovirus exposure and HLA in healthy donors. The PCR employed 60 Vbeta primers together with 13 Jbeta primers. The assay was immunoSEQ multiplex PCR, and TCRdb's table has in-frame clones only and misses some. The sample lists about 67,000 clones; 65% to 85% were seen once. The sequenced material came from PBMCs. These receptors came from a woman between 25 and 40 years old in good health and CMV-seronegative.

The chain recombines TRBV6-5 with TRBJ2-3, with D possibly matching TRBD2 (6 bases). CDR3 size: 14 residues. Trimming removed 7 bases from V and 4 bases from J, with 15 bases in between. The germline V gene has CDR1 MNHEY and CDR2 SVGAGI. The CDR3 DNA is TGTGCCAGCACCGGGGGTAGGGTCCCAGATACGCAGTATTTT. Its protein product is CASTGGRVPDTQYF.

The chain is built from TRBV5-5 and TRBJ1-2, with D possibly TRBD1 on 6 matching bases. Germline values: CDR1 SGHKS, CDR2 YYEKEE (reference sequence). The CDR3 sequence is 11 residues long. The V and J ends lost 9 bases and 8 bases respectively, with 14 bases between them. CDR3: CAIRDIKGYTF. CDR3 nucleotide sequence: TGTGCCATACGGGACATAAAGGGCTACACCTTC.